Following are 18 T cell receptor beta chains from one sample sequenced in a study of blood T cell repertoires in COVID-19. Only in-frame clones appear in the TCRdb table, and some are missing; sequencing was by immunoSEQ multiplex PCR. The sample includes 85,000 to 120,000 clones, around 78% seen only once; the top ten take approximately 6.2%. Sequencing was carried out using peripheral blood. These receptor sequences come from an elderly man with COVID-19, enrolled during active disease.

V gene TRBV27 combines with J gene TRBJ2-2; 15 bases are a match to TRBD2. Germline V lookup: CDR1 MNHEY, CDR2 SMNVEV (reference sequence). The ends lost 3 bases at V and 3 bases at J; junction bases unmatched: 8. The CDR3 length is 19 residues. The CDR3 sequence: CASSFSGLAGGKYTGELFF. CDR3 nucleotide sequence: TGTGCCAGCAGTTTCTCCGGACTAGCGGGAGGGAAGTACACCGGGGAGCTGTTTTTT.

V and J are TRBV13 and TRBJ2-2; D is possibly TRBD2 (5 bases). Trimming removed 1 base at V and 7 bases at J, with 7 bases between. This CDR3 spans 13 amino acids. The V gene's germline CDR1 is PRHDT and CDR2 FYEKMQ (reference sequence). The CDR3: CASSLAGSGELFF. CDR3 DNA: TGTGCCAGCAGCTTAGCGGGAAGCGGGGAGCTGTTTTTT.

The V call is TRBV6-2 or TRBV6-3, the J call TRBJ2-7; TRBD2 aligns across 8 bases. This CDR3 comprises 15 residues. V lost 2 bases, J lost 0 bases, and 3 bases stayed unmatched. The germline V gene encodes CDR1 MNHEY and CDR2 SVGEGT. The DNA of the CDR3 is TGTGCCAGCAGTTACCCAAGCGGGAGCTCCTACGAGCAGTACTTC. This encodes CASSYPSGSSYEQYF.

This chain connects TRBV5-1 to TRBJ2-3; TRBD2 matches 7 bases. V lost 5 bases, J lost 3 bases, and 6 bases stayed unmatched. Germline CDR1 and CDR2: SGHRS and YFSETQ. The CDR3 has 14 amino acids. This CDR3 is CASREREATDTQYF. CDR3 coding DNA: TGCGCCAGCAGGGAACGGGAGGCGACAGATACGCAGTATTTT.

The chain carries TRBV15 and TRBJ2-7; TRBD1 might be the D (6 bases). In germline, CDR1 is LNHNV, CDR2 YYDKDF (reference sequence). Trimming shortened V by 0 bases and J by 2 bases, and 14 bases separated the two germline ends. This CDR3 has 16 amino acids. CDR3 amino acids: CATSREGGSVPYEQYF. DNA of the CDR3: TGTGCCACCAGCAGAGAAGGGGGAAGCGTACCCTACGAGCAGTACTTC.

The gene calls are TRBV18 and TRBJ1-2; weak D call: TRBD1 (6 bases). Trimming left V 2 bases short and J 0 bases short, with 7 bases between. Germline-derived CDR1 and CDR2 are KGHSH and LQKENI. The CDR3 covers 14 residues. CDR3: CASSPTGSNYGYTF. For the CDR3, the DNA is TGTGCCAGCTCACCAACAGGGTCTAACTATGGCTACACCTTC. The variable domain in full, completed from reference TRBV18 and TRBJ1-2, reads NAGVMQNPRHLVRRRGQEARLRCSPMKGHSHVYWYRQLPEEGLKFMVYLQKENIIDESGMPKERFSAEFPKEGPSILRIQQVVRGDSAAYFCASSPTGSNYGYTFGSGTRLTVV.

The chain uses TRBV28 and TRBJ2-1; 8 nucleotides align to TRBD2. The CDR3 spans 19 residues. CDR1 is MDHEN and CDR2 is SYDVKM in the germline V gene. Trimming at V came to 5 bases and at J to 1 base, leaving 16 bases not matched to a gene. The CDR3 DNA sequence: TGTGCCAGCAGTCTGACCGGGACTAGGATTACTAGGTCCTACAATGAGCAGTTCTTC. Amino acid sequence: CASSLTGTRITRSYNEQFF.

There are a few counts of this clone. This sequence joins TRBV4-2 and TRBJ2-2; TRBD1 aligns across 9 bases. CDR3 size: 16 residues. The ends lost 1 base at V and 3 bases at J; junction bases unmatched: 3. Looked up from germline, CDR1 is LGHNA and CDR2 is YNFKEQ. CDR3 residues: CASSQGQGGDTGELFF. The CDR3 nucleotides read TGTGCCAGCAGCCAAGGACAGGGGGGAGACACCGGGGAGCTGTTTTTT.

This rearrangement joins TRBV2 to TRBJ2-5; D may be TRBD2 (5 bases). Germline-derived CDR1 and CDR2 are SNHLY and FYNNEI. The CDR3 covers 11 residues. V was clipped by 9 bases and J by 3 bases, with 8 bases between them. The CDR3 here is CASRGKETQYF. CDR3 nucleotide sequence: TGTGCCAGTCGGGGTAAAGAGACCCAGTACTTC.

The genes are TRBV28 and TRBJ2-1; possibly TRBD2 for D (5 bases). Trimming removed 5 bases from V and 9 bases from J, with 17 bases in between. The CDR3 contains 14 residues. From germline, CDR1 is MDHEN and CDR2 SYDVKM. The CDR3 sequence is CASSPTLSVVEQFF. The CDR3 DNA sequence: TGTGCCAGCAGTCCCACCCTTAGCGTGGTTGAGCAGTTCTTC.

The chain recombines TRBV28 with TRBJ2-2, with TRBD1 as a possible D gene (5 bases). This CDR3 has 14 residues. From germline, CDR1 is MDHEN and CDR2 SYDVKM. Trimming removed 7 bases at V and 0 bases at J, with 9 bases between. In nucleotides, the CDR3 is TGTGCCAGCAAGGGGTCCCCGAACACCGGGGAGCTGTTTTTT. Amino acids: CASKGSPNTGELFF.

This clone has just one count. DNA of the CDR3: TGCGCCAGCAGCTTGGAAGGGGTTGGGGAAAAACTGTTTTTT. Its translation is CASSLEGVGEKLFF. V usage is TRBV5-1 and J usage is TRBJ1-4; maybe TRBD1 (5 bases). Germline assignment: CDR1 SGHRS and CDR2 YFSETQ. V was trimmed by 0 bases and J by 8 bases, leaving 11 bases between them. There are 14 residues in the CDR3.

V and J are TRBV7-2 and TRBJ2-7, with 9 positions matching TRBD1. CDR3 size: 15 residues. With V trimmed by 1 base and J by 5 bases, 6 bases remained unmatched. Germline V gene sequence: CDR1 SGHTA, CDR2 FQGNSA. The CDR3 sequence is CASSLVGDRADEQYF. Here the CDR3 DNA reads TGTGCCAGCAGCTTAGTTGGGGACAGGGCGGACGAGCAGTACTTC.

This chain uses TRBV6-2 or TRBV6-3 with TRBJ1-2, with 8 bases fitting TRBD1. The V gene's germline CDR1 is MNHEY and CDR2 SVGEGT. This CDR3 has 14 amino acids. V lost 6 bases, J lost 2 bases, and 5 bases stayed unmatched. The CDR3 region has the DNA TGTGCCAGCAGCGGGACAGGCATCAACTATGGCTACACCTTC. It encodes CASSGTGINYGYTF.

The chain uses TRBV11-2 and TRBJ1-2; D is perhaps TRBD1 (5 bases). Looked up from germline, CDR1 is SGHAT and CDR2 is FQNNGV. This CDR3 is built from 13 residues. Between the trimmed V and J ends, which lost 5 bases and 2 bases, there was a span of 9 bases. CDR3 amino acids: CASSGYRNYGYTF. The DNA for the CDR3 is TGTGCCAGCAGCGGATACAGGAACTATGGCTACACCTTC.

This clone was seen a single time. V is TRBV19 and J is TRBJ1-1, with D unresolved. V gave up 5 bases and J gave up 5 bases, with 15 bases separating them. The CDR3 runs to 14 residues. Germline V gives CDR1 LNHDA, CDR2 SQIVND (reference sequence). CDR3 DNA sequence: TGTGCCAGTAGTGCCCGGGCCTCGGGGACTGAAGCTTTCTTT. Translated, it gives CASSARASGTEAFF.

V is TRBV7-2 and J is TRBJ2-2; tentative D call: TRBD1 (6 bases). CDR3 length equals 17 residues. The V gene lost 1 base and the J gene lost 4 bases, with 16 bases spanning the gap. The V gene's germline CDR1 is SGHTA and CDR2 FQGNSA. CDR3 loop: CASSLEFAGVSTGELFF. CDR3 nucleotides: TGTGCCAGCAGCTTAGAATTCGCAGGGGTTAGCACCGGGGAGCTGTTTTTT.

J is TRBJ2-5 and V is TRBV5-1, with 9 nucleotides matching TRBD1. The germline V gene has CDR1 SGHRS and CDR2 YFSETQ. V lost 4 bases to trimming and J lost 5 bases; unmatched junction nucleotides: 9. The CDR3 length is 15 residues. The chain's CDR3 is CASSPRQGVRETQYF. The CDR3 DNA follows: TGCGCCAGCAGCCCGCGACAGGGGGTGAGGGAGACCCAGTACTTC.